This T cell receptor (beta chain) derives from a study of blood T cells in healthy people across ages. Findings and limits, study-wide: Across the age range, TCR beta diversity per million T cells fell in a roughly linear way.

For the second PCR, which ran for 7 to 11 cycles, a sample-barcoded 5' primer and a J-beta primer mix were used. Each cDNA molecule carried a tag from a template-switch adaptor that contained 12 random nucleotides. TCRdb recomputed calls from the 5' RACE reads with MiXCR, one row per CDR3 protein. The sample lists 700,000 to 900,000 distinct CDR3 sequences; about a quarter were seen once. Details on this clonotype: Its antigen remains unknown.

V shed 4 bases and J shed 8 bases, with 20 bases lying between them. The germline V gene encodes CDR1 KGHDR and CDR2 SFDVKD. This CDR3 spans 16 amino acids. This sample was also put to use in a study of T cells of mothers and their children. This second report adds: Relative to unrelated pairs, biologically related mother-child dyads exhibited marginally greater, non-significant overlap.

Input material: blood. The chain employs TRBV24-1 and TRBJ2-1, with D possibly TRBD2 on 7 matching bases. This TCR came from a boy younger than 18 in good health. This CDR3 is CATSDTKRGRVDEQFF. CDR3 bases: TGTGCCACCAGTGACACTAAGAGGGGGAGGGTCGATGAGCAGTTCTTC.